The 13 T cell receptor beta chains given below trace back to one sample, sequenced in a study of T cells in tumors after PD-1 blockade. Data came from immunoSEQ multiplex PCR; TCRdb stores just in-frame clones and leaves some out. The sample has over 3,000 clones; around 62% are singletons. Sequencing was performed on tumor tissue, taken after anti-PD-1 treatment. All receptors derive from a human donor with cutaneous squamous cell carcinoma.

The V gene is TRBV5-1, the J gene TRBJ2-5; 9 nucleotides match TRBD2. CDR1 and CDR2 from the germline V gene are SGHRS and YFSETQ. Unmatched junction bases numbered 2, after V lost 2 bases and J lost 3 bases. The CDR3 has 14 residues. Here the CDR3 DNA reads TGCGCCAGCAGCTTTGCTAGCGGGAAAGAGACCCAGTACTTC. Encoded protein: CASSFASGKETQYF. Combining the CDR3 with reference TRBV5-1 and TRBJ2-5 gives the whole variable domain KAGVTQTPRYLIKTRGQQVTLSCSPISGHRSVSWYQQTPGQGLQFLFEYFSETQRNKGNFPGRFSGRQFSNSRSEMNVSTLELGDSALYLCASSFASGKETQYFGPGTRLLVL.

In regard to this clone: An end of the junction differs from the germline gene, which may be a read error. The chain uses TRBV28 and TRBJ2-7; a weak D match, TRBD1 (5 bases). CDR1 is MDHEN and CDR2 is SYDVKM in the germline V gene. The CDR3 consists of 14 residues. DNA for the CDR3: TGTGCCAGCAGTCTCCAGGGTGGGTCCTCCGAGCAGTACTTC. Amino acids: CASSLQGGSSEQYF.

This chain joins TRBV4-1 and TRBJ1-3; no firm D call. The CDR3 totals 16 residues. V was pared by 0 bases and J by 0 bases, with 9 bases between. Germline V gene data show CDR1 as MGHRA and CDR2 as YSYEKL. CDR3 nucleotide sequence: TGCGCCAGCAGCCAAGATGGCGTCTTCTCTGGAAACACCATATATTTT. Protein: CASSQDGVFSGNTIYF.

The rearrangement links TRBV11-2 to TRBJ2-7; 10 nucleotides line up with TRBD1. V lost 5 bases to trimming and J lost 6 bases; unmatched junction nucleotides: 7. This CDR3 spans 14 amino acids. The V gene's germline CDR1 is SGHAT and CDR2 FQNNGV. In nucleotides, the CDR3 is TGTGCCAGCAGCATCGGACAGGGGGGTCGCGAGCAGTACTTC. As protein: CASSIGQGGREQYF.

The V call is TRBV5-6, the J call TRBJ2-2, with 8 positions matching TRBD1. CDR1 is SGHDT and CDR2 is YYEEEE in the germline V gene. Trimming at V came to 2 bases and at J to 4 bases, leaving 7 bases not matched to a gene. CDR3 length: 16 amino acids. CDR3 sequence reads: CASSFGQGARTGELFF. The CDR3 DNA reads TGTGCCAGCAGCTTCGGCCAGGGGGCGCGCACCGGGGAGCTGTTTTTT.

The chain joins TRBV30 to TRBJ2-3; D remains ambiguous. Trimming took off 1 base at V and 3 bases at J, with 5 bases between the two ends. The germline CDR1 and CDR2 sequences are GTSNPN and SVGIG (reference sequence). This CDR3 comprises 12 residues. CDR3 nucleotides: TGTGCCTGGAGTGGGCAGACAGATACGCAGTATTTT. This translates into CAWSGQTDTQYF.

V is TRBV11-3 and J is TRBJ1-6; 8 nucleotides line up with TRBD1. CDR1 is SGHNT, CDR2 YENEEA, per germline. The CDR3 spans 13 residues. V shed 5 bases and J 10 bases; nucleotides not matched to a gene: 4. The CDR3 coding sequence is TGTGCCAGCAGCCCACAGGGGGAGTCACCCCTCCACTTT. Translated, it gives CASSPQGESPLHF.

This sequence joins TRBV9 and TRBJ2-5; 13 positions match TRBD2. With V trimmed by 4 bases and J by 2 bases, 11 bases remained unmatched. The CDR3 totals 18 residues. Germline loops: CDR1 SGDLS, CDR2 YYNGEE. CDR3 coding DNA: TGTGCCAGCAGCCCATTCAATGGACTAGCGGGGGAGCAAGAGACCCAGTACTTC. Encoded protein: CASSPFNGLAGEQETQYF.

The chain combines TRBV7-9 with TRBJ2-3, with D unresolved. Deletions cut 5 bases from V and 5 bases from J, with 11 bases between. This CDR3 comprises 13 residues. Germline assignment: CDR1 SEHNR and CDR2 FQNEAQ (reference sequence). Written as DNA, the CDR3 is TGTGCCAGCAGCCTGGACCCTCTAGATACGCAGTATTTT. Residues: CASSLDPLDTQYF.

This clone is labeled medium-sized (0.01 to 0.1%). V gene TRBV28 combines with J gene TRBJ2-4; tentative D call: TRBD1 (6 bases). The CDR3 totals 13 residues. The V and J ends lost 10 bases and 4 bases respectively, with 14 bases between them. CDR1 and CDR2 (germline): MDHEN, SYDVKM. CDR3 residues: CAIQGSGKNIQYF. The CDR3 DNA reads TGTGCCATCCAGGGGTCCGGAAAAAACATTCAGTACTTC.

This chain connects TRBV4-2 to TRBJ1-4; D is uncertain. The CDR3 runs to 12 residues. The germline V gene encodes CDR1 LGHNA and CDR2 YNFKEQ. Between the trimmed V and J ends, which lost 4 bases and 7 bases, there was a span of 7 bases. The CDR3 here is CASSPEGEKLFF. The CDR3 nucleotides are TGTGCCAGCAGCCCAGAGGGTGAAAAACTGTTTTTT.

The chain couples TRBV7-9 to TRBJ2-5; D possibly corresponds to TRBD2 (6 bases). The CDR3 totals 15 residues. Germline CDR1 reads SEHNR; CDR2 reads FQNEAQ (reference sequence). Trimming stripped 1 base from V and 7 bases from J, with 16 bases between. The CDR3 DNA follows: TGTGCCAGCAGCTTAGAACAGGAGGGCTCTTGGACCCAGTACTTC. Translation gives CASSLEQEGSWTQYF.

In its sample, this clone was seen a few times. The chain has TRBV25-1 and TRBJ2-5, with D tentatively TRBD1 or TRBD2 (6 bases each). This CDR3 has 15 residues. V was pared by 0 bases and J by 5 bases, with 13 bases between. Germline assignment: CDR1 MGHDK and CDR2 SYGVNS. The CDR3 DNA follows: TGTGCCAGCAGTGAATATCGGGGGCTGGGGGAGACCCAGTACTTC. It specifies CASSEYRGLGETQYF.